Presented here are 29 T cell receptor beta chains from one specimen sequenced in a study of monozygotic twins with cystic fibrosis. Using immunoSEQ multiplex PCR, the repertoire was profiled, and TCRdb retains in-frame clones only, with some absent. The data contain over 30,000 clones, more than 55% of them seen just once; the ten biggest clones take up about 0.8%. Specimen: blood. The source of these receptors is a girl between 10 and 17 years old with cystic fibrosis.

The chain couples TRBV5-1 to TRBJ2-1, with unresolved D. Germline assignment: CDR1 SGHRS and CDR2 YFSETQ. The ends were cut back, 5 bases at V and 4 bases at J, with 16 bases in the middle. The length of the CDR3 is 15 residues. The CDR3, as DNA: TGCGCCAGCAGTTCCGCGTTAGGTCCTTACAATGAGCAGTTCTTC. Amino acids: CASSSALGPYNEQFF.

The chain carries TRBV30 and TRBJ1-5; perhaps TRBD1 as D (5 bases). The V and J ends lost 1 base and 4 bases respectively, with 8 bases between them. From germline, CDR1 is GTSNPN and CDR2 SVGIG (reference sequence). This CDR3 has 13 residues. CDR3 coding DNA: TGTGCCTGGAGTGGGTCAGGGAATCAGCCCCAGCATTTT. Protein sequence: CAWSGSGNQPQHF.

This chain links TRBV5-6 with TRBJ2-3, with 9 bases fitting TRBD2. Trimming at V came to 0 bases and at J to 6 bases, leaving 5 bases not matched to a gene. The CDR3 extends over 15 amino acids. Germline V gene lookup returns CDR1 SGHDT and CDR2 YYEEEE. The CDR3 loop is CASSLAVAGADTQYF. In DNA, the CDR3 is TGTGCCAGCAGCTTGGCCGTAGCGGGAGCGGATACGCAGTATTTT.

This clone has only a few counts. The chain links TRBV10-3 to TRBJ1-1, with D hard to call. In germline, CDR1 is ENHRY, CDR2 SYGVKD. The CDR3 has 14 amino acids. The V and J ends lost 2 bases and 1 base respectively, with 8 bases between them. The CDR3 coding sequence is TGTGCCATCAGTGAGGGTCGGTCGAACACTGAAGCTTTCTTT. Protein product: CAISEGRSNTEAFF.

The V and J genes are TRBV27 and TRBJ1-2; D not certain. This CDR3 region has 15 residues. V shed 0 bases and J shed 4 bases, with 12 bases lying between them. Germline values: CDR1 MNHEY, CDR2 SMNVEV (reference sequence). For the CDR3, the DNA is TGTGCCAGCAGTTTATCGGAAGGTGTAGGCTATGGCTACACCTTC. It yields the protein CASSLSEGVGYGYTF.

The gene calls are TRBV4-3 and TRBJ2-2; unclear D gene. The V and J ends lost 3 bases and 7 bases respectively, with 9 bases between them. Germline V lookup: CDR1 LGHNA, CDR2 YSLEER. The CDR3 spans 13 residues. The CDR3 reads CASSQGWGGELFF. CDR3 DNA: TGCGCCAGCAGCCAGGGGTGGGGCGGGGAGCTGTTTTTT.

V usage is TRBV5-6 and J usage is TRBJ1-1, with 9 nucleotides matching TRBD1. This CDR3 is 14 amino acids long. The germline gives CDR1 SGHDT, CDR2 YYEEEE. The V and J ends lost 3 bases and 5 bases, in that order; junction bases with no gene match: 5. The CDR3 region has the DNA TGTGCCAGCAGCTCGGACAGGGGAGGAACTGAAGCTTTCTTT. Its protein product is CASSSDRGGTEAFF.

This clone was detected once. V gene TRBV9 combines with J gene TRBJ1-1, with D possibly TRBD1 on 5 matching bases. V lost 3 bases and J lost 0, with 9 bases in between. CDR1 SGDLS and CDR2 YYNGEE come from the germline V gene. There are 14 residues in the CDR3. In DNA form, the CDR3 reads TGTGCCAGCAGCGGGGGACCGATGAACACTGAAGCTTTCTTT. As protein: CASSGGPMNTEAFF.

CDR3 coding DNA: TGCAGCGTTGAGGGCGGGAGGGCAGAGACCCAGTACTTC. This gives the protein CSVEGGRAETQYF. V is TRBV29-1 and J is TRBJ2-5, with 9 bases aligning to TRBD2. Losses at the gene ends were 3 bases for V and 4 bases for J; bases not matched to a gene: 3. CDR1 and CDR2 from the germline V gene are SQVTM and ANQGSEA. The CDR3 covers 13 residues.

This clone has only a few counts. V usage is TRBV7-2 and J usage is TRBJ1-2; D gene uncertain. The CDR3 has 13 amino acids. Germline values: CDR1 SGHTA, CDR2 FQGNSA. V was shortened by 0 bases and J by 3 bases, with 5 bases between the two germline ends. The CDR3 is CASSLATDYGYTF. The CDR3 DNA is TGTGCCAGCAGCTTAGCGACGGACTATGGCTACACCTTC.

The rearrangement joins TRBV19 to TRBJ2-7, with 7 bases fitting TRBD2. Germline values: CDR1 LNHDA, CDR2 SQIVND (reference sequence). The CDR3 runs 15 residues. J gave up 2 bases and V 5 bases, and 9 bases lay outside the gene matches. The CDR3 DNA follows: TGTGCCAGTAGTCCGGGACTGGGAGGGACCTACGAGCAGTACGTC. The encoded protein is CASSPGLGGTYEQYV.

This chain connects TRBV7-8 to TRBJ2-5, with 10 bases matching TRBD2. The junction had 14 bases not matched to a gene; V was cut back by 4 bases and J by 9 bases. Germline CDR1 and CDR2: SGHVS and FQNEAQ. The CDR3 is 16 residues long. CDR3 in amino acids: CASSSLILAGQEAQYF. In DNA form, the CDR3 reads TGTGCCAGCAGCTCGCTCATACTAGCGGGGCAGGAGGCCCAGTACTTC.

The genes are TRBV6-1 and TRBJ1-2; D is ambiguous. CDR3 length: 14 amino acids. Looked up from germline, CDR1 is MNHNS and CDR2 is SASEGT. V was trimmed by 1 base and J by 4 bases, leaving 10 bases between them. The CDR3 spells CASSEGVAVYGYTF. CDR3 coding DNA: TGTGCCAGCAGTGAAGGGGTGGCGGTCTATGGCTACACCTTC.

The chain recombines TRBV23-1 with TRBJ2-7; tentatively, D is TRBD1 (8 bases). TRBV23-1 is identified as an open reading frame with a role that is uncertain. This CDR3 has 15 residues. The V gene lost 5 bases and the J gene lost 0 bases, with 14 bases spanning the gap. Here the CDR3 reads CASSSNRGGSYEQYF. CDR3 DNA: TGCGCCAGCAGTTCGAACAGGGGGGGCTCCTACGAGCAGTACTTC.

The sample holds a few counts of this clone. In nucleotides, the CDR3 is TGTGCCAGCAGCCAATACTACAATGAGCAGTTCTTC. Its protein product is CASSQYYNEQFF. The chain couples TRBV14 to TRBJ2-1; D gene uncertain. V gave up 2 bases and J gave up 3 bases, with 2 bases separating them. CDR1 is SGHDN, CDR2 FVKESK, per germline. This CDR3 is built from 12 residues.

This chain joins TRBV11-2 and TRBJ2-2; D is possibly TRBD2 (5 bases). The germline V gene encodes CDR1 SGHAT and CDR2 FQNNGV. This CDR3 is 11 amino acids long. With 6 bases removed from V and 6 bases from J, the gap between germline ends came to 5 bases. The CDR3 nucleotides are TGTGCCAGCAGGGGAGCCGGGGAGCTGTTTTTT. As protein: CASRGAGELFF.

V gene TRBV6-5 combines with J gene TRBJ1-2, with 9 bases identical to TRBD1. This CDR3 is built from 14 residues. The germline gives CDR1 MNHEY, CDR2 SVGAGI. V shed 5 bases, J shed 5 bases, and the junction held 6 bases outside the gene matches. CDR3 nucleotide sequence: TGTGCCAGCAGTGGGACAGGGTTAGAATATGGCTACACCTTC. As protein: CASSGTGLEYGYTF.

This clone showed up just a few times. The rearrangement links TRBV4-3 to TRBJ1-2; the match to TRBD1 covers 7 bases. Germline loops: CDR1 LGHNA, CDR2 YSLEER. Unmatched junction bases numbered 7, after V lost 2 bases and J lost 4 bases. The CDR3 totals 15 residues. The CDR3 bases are TGCGCCAGCAGCCAACCGGGACAGACGTTCTATGGCTACACCTTC. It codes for CASSQPGQTFYGYTF.

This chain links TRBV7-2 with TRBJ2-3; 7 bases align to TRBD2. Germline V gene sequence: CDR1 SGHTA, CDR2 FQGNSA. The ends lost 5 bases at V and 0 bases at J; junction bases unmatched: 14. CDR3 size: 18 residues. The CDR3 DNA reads TGTGCCAGCAGCATCAGCCGGAGCGGGGCCGCTAGCACAGATACGCAGTATTTT. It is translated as CASSISRSGAASTDTQYF.

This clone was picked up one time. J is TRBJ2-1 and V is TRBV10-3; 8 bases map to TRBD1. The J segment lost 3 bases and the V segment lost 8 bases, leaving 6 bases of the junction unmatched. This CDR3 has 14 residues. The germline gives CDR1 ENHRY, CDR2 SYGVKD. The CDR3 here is CAIGGQGIYNEQFF. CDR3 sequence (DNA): TGTGCCATCGGCGGACAGGGAATCTACAATGAGCAGTTCTTC.

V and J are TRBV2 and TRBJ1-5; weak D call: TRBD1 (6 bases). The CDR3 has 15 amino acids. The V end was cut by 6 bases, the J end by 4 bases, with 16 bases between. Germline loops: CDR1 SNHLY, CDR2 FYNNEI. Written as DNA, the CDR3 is TGTGCCAGCAGCGACTGGACAGCGTTTAATCAGCCCCAGCATTTT. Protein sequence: CASSDWTAFNQPQHF.

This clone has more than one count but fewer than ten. This chain's CDR3 is CASSEGSGREYF. The CDR3 region has the DNA TGTGCCAGCAGTGAGGGGAGCGGGAGGGAGTACTTC. This rearrangement joins TRBV2 to TRBJ2-7, with 10 bases identical to TRBD2. From germline, CDR1 is SNHLY and CDR2 FYNNEI. The junction had 4 bases not matched to a gene; V was cut back by 3 bases and J by 11 bases. This CDR3 is 12 amino acids long.

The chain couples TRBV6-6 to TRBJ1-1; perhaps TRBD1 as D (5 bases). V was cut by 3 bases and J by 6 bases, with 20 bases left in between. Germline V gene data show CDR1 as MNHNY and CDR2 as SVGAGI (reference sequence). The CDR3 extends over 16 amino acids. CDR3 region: CASSYLLRAPVAEAFF. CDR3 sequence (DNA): TGTGCCAGCAGTTATCTCCTCAGGGCTCCCGTTGCTGAAGCTTTCTTT.

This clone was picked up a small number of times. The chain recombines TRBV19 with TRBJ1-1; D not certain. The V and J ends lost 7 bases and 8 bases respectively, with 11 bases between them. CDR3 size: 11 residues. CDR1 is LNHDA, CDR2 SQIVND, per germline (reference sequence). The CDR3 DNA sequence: TGTGCCAGTAAATGGGTTGGGGAAGCTTTCTTT. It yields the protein CASKWVGEAFF.

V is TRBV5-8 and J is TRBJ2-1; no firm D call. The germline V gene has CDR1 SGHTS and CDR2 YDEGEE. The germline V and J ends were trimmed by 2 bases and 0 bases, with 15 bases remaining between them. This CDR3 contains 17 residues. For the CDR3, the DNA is TGTGCCAGCAGCTTCCTTTGGGGTGAGAGCTCCTACAATGAGCAGTTCTTC. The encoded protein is CASSFLWGESSYNEQFF. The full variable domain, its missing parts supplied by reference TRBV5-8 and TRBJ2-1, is EAGVTQSPTHLIKTRGQQATLRCSPISGHTSVYWYQQALGLGLQFLLWYDEGEERNRGNFPPRFSGRQFPNYSSELNVNALELEDSALYLCASSFLWGESSYNEQFFGPGTRLTVL.

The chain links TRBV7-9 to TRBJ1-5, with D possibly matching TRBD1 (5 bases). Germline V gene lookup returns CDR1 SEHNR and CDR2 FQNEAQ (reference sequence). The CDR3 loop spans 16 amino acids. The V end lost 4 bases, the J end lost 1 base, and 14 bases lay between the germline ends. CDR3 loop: CASSYWGSGSNQPQHF. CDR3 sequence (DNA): TGTGCCAGCAGCTACTGGGGGTCAGGGAGCAATCAGCCCCAGCATTTT.

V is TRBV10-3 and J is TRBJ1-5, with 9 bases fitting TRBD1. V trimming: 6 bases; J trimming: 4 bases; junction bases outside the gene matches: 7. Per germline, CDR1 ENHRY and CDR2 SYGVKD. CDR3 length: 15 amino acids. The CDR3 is CAISPTGGGNQPQHF. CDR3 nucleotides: TGTGCCATCAGCCCGACAGGGGGAGGGAATCAGCCCCAGCATTTT.

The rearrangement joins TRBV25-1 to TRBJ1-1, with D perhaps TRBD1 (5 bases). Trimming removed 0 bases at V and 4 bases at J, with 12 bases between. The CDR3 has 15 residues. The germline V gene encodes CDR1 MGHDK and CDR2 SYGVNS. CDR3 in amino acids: CASSEYSGTGTEAFF. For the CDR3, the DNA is TGTGCCAGCAGTGAATATTCGGGGACCGGCACTGAAGCTTTCTTT.

CDR3 region: CASSPGGYEAFF. CDR3 DNA: TGTGCCAGCTCACCAGGGGGTTATGAAGCTTTCTTT. The chain has TRBV18 and TRBJ1-1, with a tentative D call TRBD1 (5 bases). The length of the CDR3 is 12 residues. The germline V gene encodes CDR1 KGHSH and CDR2 LQKENI. The V and J ends lost 2 bases and 7 bases respectively, with 8 bases between them.